This TCR beta chain was identified during a study of blood T cells in healthy people across ages. Study-level results: Across the age range, TCR beta diversity per million T cells fell in a roughly linear way.

Sample-barcoded 5' priming and a J-beta primer mix drove a second PCR of about 6 to 12 cycles. TCRdb itself ran the 5' RACE reads through MiXCR, one entry per CDR3 protein. The sample lists about 800,000 distinct CDR3 sequences, about 25% occurring once. The CDR3 runs 14 residues. V lost 5 bases and J lost 4; bases outside the gene matches: 6. Germline V CDR1 and CDR2: SGHTA, FQGNSA. This clonotype was observed many times. Its antigen is currently unknown. These data also formed part of another study, on T cells of mothers and their children.

The chain combines TRBV7-2 with TRBJ2-7; TRBD2 agrees at 9 bases. The sequencing input was blood. The sequence was obtained from a boy aged 5-17 years in good health. The CDR3 protein is CASSAGGTLYEQYF. In nucleotides, the CDR3 is TGTGCCAGCAGCGCGGGAGGGACCTTGTACGAGCAGTACTTC. The full variable domain, rest sourced from reference TRBV7-2 and TRBJ2-7, is GAGVSQSPSNKVTEKGKDVELRCDPISGHTALYWYRQSLGQGLEFLIYFQGNSAPDKSGLPSDRFSAERTGGSVSTLTIQRTQQEDSAVYLCASSAGGTLYEQYFGPGTRLTVT.